This TCR beta chain is drawn from a study of cytomegalovirus exposure and HLA in healthy donors. Study summary: Sequencing of roughly 180 million T cells in an earlier analysis found under 120 million unique TCR beta sequences. Regarding the study as a whole: The authors listed around 150 TCR beta chains as cytomegalovirus-associated. Researchers reported that a few CMV-associated chains were confirmed in vitro as CMV antigen-specific.

On this clone itself: Its specificity is unknown.

This PCR relied on a set of 60 Vbeta primers and 13 Jbeta primers. Here immunoSEQ multiplex PCR was the method, and the copy in TCRdb shows in-frame clones only, minus some. This table holds roughly 150,000 clones, nearly 85% found once. The CDR3 contains 17 residues. V shed 1 base and J 7 bases; nucleotides not matched to a gene: 11. The germline CDR1 and CDR2 sequences are LGHNA and YNFKEQ. V usage is TRBV4-2 and J usage is TRBJ2-2; 8 nucleotides align to TRBD1. This TCR came from a male donor in good health and CMV-seronegative. The sample comprised PBMCs. CDR3 sequence reads: CASSQATSQGAIGELFF. The CDR3 DNA reads as TGTGCCAGCAGCCAAGCGACCAGCCAGGGGGCCATCGGGGAGCTGTTTTTT.